A selection of T cell receptor beta chains follows, all from one sample in a study of identical twins. In TCRdb, the 5' RACE reads were re-called with MiXCR into one record per CDR3 protein. The sample records about 570,000 distinct CDR3 sequences, nearly 10% being singletons. These data also formed part of another study, on yellow fever vaccine responses in identical twins.

Source material: PBMCs. These receptors were collected from a woman under 30 in good health. Each CDR3 is given with its conserved first and last residue. Each record gives: clone size, V gene, D gene, J gene, CDR3 DNA, CDR3 protein. D genes are given only for firm matches. Clone size, where shown, is once, few, many, or a class for clones that have expanded.

abundance: few
v_gene: TRBV27
d_gene: TRBD2
j_gene: TRBJ2-7
CDR3nt: TGTGCCAGCAGTCAGCTAGCGGGAGGGCATGAGCAGTACTTC
CDR3aa: CASSQLAGGHEQYF

abundance: NA
v_gene: TRBV12-3/TRBV12-4
d_gene: NA
j_gene: TRBJ2-3
CDR3nt: TGTGCCAGCAGCCCCGGGGGCCACTCCAGCACAGATACGCAGTATTTT
CDR3aa: CASSPGGHSSTDTQYF

abundance: few
v_gene: TRBV5-1
d_gene: TRBD1
j_gene: TRBJ2-7
CDR3nt: TGCGCCAGCAGCTCCCCGGACAGGGGGCTTTCCTACGAGCAGTACTTC
CDR3aa: CASSSPDRGLSYEQYF

abundance: many
v_gene: TRBV29-1
d_gene: NA
j_gene: TRBJ2-7
CDR3nt: TGCAGCGTTGAAGATCATCGAGGGTCTTACGCAGGCTCCGAGCAGTACTTC
CDR3aa: CSVEDHRGSYAGSEQYF

abundance: few
v_gene: TRBV20-1
d_gene: NA
j_gene: TRBJ1-2
CDR3nt: TGCAGTGCTAGGTCGGAAGGGGACGCCCCCGAAAACTATGGCTACACCTTC
CDR3aa: CSARSEGDAPENYGYTF

abundance: NA
v_gene: TRBV5-6
d_gene: NA
j_gene: TRBJ2-7
CDR3nt: TGTGCCAGCAGCTTGTTGCTGCGAACCTACGAGCAGTACTTC
CDR3aa: CASSLLLRTYEQYF

abundance: NA
v_gene: TRBV2
d_gene: NA
j_gene: TRBJ2-7
CDR3nt: TGTGCCAGCAGTGGGGTGACTACATACGAGCAGTACTTC
CDR3aa: CASSGVTTYEQYF

abundance: few
v_gene: TRBV6-6
d_gene: NA
j_gene: TRBJ2-3
CDR3nt: TGTGCCAGCAGTTCACCAATGGGTACGCAGTATTTT
CDR3aa: CASSSPMGTQYF

abundance: few
v_gene: TRBV27
d_gene: NA
j_gene: TRBJ2-7
CDR3nt: TGTGCCAGCAGTCGTTGGGTCTACGAGCAGTACTTC
CDR3aa: CASSRWVYEQYF

abundance: few
v_gene: TRBV7-9
d_gene: NA
j_gene: TRBJ2-1
CDR3nt: TGTGCCAGCAGCTTCTCTTTGGGGGATACCTACAATGAGCAGTTCTTC
CDR3aa: CASSFSLGDTYNEQFF

abundance: once
v_gene: TRBV4-2
d_gene: NA
j_gene: TRBJ2-1
CDR3nt: TGTGCCAGCAGCCAACTACGATTCACAGGCAATGAGCAGTTCTTC
CDR3aa: CASSQLRFTGNEQFF

abundance: many
v_gene: TRBV10-3
d_gene: NA
j_gene: TRBJ2-7
CDR3nt: TGTGCCATCAGACCATCAGGAGGCGGCGAGCAGTACTTC
CDR3aa: CAIRPSGGGEQYF

abundance: many
v_gene: TRBV11-2
d_gene: TRBD2
j_gene: TRBJ2-3
CDR3nt: TGTGCCAGCAGCCCCGGGACTAGCGGGAGTTTGATTACAGATACGCAGTATTTT
CDR3aa: CASSPGTSGSLITDTQYF

abundance: NA
v_gene: TRBV6-4
d_gene: NA
j_gene: TRBJ2-1
CDR3nt: TGTGCCAGCAGTGACTCGGATAGTTACAATGAGCAGTTCTTC
CDR3aa: CASSDSDSYNEQFF

abundance: many
v_gene: TRBV2
d_gene: NA
j_gene: TRBJ2-5
CDR3nt: TGTGCCAGCAGTCCAACCGGACAAAGTGGGACCCAGTACTTC
CDR3aa: CASSPTGQSGTQYF

abundance: few
v_gene: TRBV29-1
d_gene: NA
j_gene: TRBJ2-7
CDR3nt: TGCAGCGTTGGGGCAGGGATACACGAGCAGTACTTC
CDR3aa: CSVGAGIHEQYF

abundance: few
v_gene: TRBV4-3
d_gene: TRBD2
j_gene: TRBJ2-1
CDR3nt: TGCGCCAGCAGCCCGGGACTAGCGATTCCCTACAATGAGCAGTTCTTC
CDR3aa: CASSPGLAIPYNEQFF

abundance: NA
v_gene: TRBV27
d_gene: NA
j_gene: TRBJ2-3
CDR3nt: TGTGCCAGCAAGCCATACCCCACAGATACGCAGTATTTT
CDR3aa: CASKPYPTDTQYF

abundance: NA
v_gene: TRBV7-9
d_gene: NA
j_gene: TRBJ2-7
CDR3nt: TGTGCCAGCACGATCGGTTACGAGCAGTACTTC
CDR3aa: CASTIGYEQYF

abundance: NA
v_gene: TRBV5-5
d_gene: NA
j_gene: TRBJ2-7
CDR3nt: TGTGCCAGCAGCTTGTGGCAGGGCCGAACCTACGAGCAGTACTTC
CDR3aa: CASSLWQGRTYEQYF

abundance: few
v_gene: TRBV28
d_gene: TRBD1
j_gene: TRBJ2-3
CDR3nt: TGTGCCAGCAGTTTTGGTCAGGGGGACACAGATACGCAGTATTTT
CDR3aa: CASSFGQGDTDTQYF

abundance: few
v_gene: TRBV27
d_gene: TRBD1
j_gene: TRBJ2-2
CDR3nt: TGTGCCAGCAGTCCCCTTATGACAGGGGGTTCCGGGGAGCTGTTTTTT
CDR3aa: CASSPLMTGGSGELFF

abundance: many
v_gene: TRBV7-6
d_gene: NA
j_gene: TRBJ1-4
CDR3nt: TGTGCCAGCAGCTCGCCCGCCGGGCGGGCTGGGAATGAAAAACTGTTTTTT
CDR3aa: CASSSPAGRAGNEKLFF

abundance: many
v_gene: TRBV20-1
d_gene: TRBD1
j_gene: TRBJ1-4
CDR3nt: TGCAGTGCTAAAGAGGGGGCGGAGGTTGAAAAACTGTTTTTT
CDR3aa: CSAKEGAEVEKLFF

abundance: NA
v_gene: TRBV11-2
d_gene: NA
j_gene: TRBJ2-3
CDR3nt: TGTGCCAGCAGCTTAAAGGGGCTGAGAGATACGCAGTATTTT
CDR3aa: CASSLKGLRDTQYF

abundance: NA
v_gene: TRBV20-1
d_gene: NA
j_gene: TRBJ2-5
CDR3nt: TGCAGGGACAAAGAGACCCAGTACTTC
CDR3aa: CRDKETQYF

abundance: many
v_gene: TRBV5-1
d_gene: NA
j_gene: TRBJ2-7
CDR3nt: TGCGCCAGCAGCCAGGAGGGCGCTAACTACGAGCAGTACTTC
CDR3aa: CASSQEGANYEQYF

abundance: NA
v_gene: TRBV20-1
d_gene: TRBD1
j_gene: TRBJ2-2
CDR3nt: TGCAGTGCCCCCCGGGACAGCCGCACCGGGGAGCTGTTTTTT
CDR3aa: CSAPRDSRTGELFF

abundance: NA
v_gene: TRBV7-6
d_gene: TRBD2
j_gene: TRBJ2-1
CDR3nt: TGTGCCAGCAGTCGGGGGGAGGGCCAGCAGTTCTTC
CDR3aa: CASSRGEGQQFF

abundance: NA
v_gene: TRBV20-1
d_gene: TRBD2
j_gene: TRBJ2-5
CDR3nt: TGCAGTGCTAGAGATCCCGGGCTAGCGGGAGTCGGAAAGACCCAGTACTTC
CDR3aa: CSARDPGLAGVGKTQYF

abundance: NA
v_gene: TRBV13
d_gene: NA
j_gene: TRBJ2-2
CDR3nt: TGTGCCAGCAGCTTAGCTGGGAATCTGGACACCGGGGAGCTGTTTTTT
CDR3aa: CASSLAGNLDTGELFF

abundance: NA
v_gene: TRBV7-7
d_gene: TRBD1
j_gene: TRBJ2-2
CDR3nt: TGTGCTAGCAGTTCAGACAGGGTCGGCACCGGCGAGCTGTTTTTT
CDR3aa: CASSSDRVGTGELFF

abundance: few
v_gene: TRBV7-9
d_gene: TRBD2
j_gene: TRBJ2-1
CDR3nt: TGTGCCAGCAGCTTAGTGGTTCTAGCGGTCAATGAGCAGTTCTTC
CDR3aa: CASSLVVLAVNEQFF

abundance: many
v_gene: TRBV18
d_gene: NA
j_gene: TRBJ2-1
CDR3nt: TGTGCCAGCTCACCACCCTACGGGGTATCGGACAATGAGCAGTTCTTC
CDR3aa: CASSPPYGVSDNEQFF

abundance: few
v_gene: TRBV7-8
d_gene: TRBD2
j_gene: TRBJ2-3
CDR3nt: TGTGCCAGCAGCTTGGAGCCGGGACTAGCGGGGCTAGATACGCAGTATTTT
CDR3aa: CASSLEPGLAGLDTQYF

abundance: few
v_gene: TRBV20-1
d_gene: TRBD2
j_gene: TRBJ2-2
CDR3nt: TGCAGTGCTAGAGACCGGGAGGAGCGAATGAACACCGGGGAGCTGTTTTTT
CDR3aa: CSARDREERMNTGELFF

abundance: few
v_gene: TRBV6-5
d_gene: NA
j_gene: TRBJ2-6
CDR3nt: TGTGCCAGCAGTTACGCCGGGACGGCAGGGGCCAACGTCCTGACTTTC
CDR3aa: CASSYAGTAGANVLTF

abundance: many
v_gene: TRBV9
d_gene: NA
j_gene: TRBJ2-2
CDR3nt: TGTGCCAGCAGCGTAGCCCCTTTCTCTGGGGGCACCGGGGAGCTGTTTTTT
CDR3aa: CASSVAPFSGGTGELFF

abundance: few
v_gene: TRBV29-1
d_gene: TRBD2
j_gene: TRBJ2-7
CDR3nt: TGCAGCGTGGGACTAGCGGGACTAAGCGAGCAGTACTTC
CDR3aa: CSVGLAGLSEQYF

abundance: NA
v_gene: TRBV7-9
d_gene: NA
j_gene: TRBJ2-7
CDR3nt: TGTGCCAGCAGTCGCGGGATTAAGGAGCAGTACTTC
CDR3aa: CASSRGIKEQYF

abundance: NA
v_gene: TRBV2
d_gene: NA
j_gene: TRBJ2-3
CDR3nt: TGTGCCAGCATGTGGGGGCCAAACACAGATACGCAGTATTTT
CDR3aa: CASMWGPNTDTQYF

abundance: few
v_gene: TRBV18
d_gene: NA
j_gene: TRBJ2-6
CDR3nt: TGTGCCAGCTCACCGTACAGGGGAGGAAGCTCTGGGGCCAACGTCCTGACTTTC
CDR3aa: CASSPYRGGSSGANVLTF